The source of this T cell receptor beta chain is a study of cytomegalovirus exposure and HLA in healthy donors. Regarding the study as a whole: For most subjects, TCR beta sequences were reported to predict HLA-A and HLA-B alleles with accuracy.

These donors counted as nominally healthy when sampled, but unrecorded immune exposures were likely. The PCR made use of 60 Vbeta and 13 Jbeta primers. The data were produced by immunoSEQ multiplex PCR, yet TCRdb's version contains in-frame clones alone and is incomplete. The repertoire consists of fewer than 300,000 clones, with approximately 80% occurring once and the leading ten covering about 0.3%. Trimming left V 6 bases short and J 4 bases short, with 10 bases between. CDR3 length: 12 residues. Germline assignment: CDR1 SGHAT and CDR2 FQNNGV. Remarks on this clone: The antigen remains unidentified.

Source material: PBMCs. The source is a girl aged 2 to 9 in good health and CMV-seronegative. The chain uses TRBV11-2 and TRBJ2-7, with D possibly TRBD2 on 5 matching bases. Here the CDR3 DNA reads TGTGCCAGCAGTCCGTCGGGGTACGAGCAGTACTTC. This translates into CASSPSGYEQYF.